This TCR beta chain was recorded in a study of T cell responses to AZD1222 COVID-19 vaccine. Study-wide points: Across the whole spike, CD4 TCRs peaked at regions 160-218 and 743-854. When two AZD1222 doses had been given, Spike-specific TCR breadth and depth rose.

About this clone: What it binds is not known.

TCRdb keeps only in-frame clones here, not all; method: immunoSEQ multiplex PCR. The data contain some 120,000 clones, 84% of them singletons. V lost 0 bases to trimming and J lost 3 bases, with 13 bases between them. The CDR3 length is 15 residues. CDR1 is SGDLS and CDR2 is YYNGEE in the germline V gene. The sequence was collected from an adult who received the AZD1222 COVID-19 vaccine. The J gene is TRBJ2-7, the V gene TRBV9; D ambiguous. The input for sequencing was peripheral blood, taken 28 days after the second AZD1222 dose. The CDR3 is CASSVDPETRYEQYF. CDR3 DNA sequence: TGTGCCAGCAGCGTAGACCCGGAGACTCGCTACGAGCAGTACTTC.